This TCR beta chain was found in a study of OX40 agonist ivuxolimab in advanced cancers. Study overall: An agonistic human IgG2 monoclonal antibody against OX40 (CD134) was given. The dose-escalation group included hepatocellular carcinoma, melanoma, renal cell carcinoma and head and neck cancer.

TCRdb keeps only in-frame clones here, not all; method: immunoSEQ multiplex PCR. The sample consists of around 70,000 clones, over 75% of them appearing once. This sequence originates from an adult with an advanced solid tumor such as melanoma, head and neck, liver or kidney cancer. Sequencing used CD4+ or CD8+ T cells sorted from blood, obtained in a trial of the OX40 agonist ivuxolimab.

This chain's CDR3 is CAWTRDGTVNEKLFF. The CDR3 DNA follows: TGTGCCTGGACCAGGGACGGGACAGTGAATGAAAAACTGTTTTTT. The chain recombines TRBV30 with TRBJ1-4; 7 nucleotides align to TRBD1. J lost 5 bases, V lost 4 bases, and 10 bases had no gene match. Germline loops: CDR1 GTSNPN, CDR2 SVGIG (reference sequence). The CDR3 sequence is 15 residues long.